The 8 T cell receptor beta chains in this list originate from one sample, sequenced in a study of blood T cell repertoires in COVID-19. Measured with immunoSEQ multiplex PCR; TCRdb has only the in-frame clones, and not every one. The sample includes some 260,000 clones, roughly 88% of them seen just once. The sample taken for sequencing was peripheral blood. These receptors were taken from a woman aged 25 to 39 with acute or convalescent COVID-19.

The genes are TRBV4-3 and TRBJ2-7; D possibly corresponds to TRBD2 (5 bases). The CDR3 consists of 16 residues. Deletions cut 0 bases from V and 3 bases from J, with 15 bases between. Germline V lookup: CDR1 LGHNA, CDR2 YSLEER. Here the CDR3 reads CASSQDRASRSYEQYF. CDR3 DNA: TGCGCCAGCAGCCAAGATCGCGCTAGCCGGAGCTACGAGCAGTACTTC.

The V gene is TRBV5-6, the J gene TRBJ2-7, with D possibly being TRBD2 (6 bases). The germline V and J ends were trimmed by 6 bases and 7 bases, with 17 bases remaining between them. CDR1 and CDR2 (germline): SGHDT, YYEEEE. The CDR3 has 13 amino acids. CDR3: CASTQGGAREQYF. In nucleotides, the CDR3 is TGTGCCAGCACCCAAGGAGGGGCTCGGGAGCAGTACTTC.

This sequence joins TRBV5-6 and TRBJ2-5, with TRBD1 as a possible D gene (5 bases). The CDR3 extends over 16 amino acids. Germline CDR1 SGHDT, CDR2 YYEEEE. Trimming removed 1 base at V and 2 bases at J, with 15 bases between. DNA of the CDR3: TGTGCCAGCAGCTTGAGGGCAGGGTGGGGACAAGAGACCCAGTACTTC. It codes for CASSLRAGWGQETQYF.

V is TRBV9 and J is TRBJ2-3, with TRBD2 matching 13 bases. The CDR3 contains 16 residues. CDR1 and CDR2 (germline): SGDLS, YYNGEE. The ends lost 4 bases at V and 11 bases at J; junction bases unmatched: 13. The CDR3 sequence: CASSLLGTSGKSGQYF. In DNA, the CDR3 is TGTGCCAGCAGCCTCCTGGGGACTAGCGGGAAATCGGGGCAGTATTTT.

The gene calls are TRBV21-1 and TRBJ2-7; the table assigns TRBD1, which was not confirmed against the DNA. TRBV21-1 is classified as a pseudogene. The CDR3 length is 10 residues. This chain's CDR3 is CASRNDWQFV. The CDR3 DNA reads as TGTGCCAGCAGGAACGATTGGCAGTTTGTC.

The chain couples TRBV6-5 to TRBJ1-2; D possibly corresponds to TRBD1 (6 bases). The CDR3 loop spans 14 amino acids. CDR1 and CDR2 (germline): MNHEY, SVGAGI. V was shortened by 0 bases and J by 7 bases, with 12 bases between the two germline ends. CDR3 DNA: TGTGCCAGCAGTTACTCAGCCAGGGGTAGTGGCTACACCTTC. Its protein product is CASSYSARGSGYTF.

The CDR3 spells CASSVGPGDTGELFF. The CDR3 DNA follows: TGTGCCAGCAGCGTAGGACCAGGGGACACCGGGGAGCTGTTTTTT. The V call is TRBV9, the J call TRBJ2-2, with D possibly being TRBD1 (6 bases). The CDR3 is 15 residues long. Germline values: CDR1 SGDLS, CDR2 YYNGEE. V was cut by 0 bases and J by 3 bases, with 9 bases left in between.

The chain recombines TRBV30 with TRBJ1-4; D remains unclear. CDR3 size: 14 residues. V was pared by 2 bases and J by 2 bases, with 9 bases between. Germline V gives CDR1 GTSNPN, CDR2 SVGIG (reference sequence). The CDR3 DNA is TGTGCCTGGAGTAGGGAGATCACTAATGAAAAACTGTTTTTT. Translating it yields CAWSREITNEKLFF.